The following is a T cell receptor (beta chain) sequence with its context. Antigen specificity is unknown. This sample was included in a study of cytomegalovirus exposure and HLA in healthy donors. The germline CDR1 and CDR2 sequences are LNHDA and SQIVND (reference sequence). There are 15 residues in the CDR3. The J segment lost 4 bases and the V segment lost 1 base, leaving 4 bases of the junction unmatched. PCR primers comprised 60 Vbeta and 13 Jbeta primers. Measured with immunoSEQ multiplex PCR; TCRdb has only the in-frame clones, and not every one. This sample has around 78,000 clones, with 65% to 80% found just once. Study-level results: Upon later analysis, TCR association rates were observed to vary by HLA locus, being highest for DRB1 and lowest for HLA-C.

Donors counted as nominally healthy when sampled, yet unrecorded immune exposures were likely. This chain links TRBV19 with TRBJ1-5; 7 bases match TRBD1. This TCR was sampled from a woman in her forties in good health and CMV-seropositive. The sequencing input was PBMCs. The CDR3 here is CASSIGDRDNQPQHF. The CDR3 DNA reads as TGTGCCAGTAGTATAGGTGACAGGGATAATCAGCCCCAGCATTTT. The full variable domain, completed using reference TRBV19 and TRBJ1-5, is DGGITQSPKYLFRKEGQNVTLSCEQNLNHDAMYWYRQDPGQGLRLIYYSQIVNDFQKGDIAEGYSVSREKKESFPLTVTSAQKNPTAFYLCASSIGDRDNQPQHFGDGTRLSIL.